These 27 T cell receptor beta chains were all obtained from the same sample, sequenced in a study of regulatory T cells in long-lasting Graves disease. Time point denoted: newly diagnosed GD, antithyroid drugs for less than 3 months. PBMC-derived RNA was used for the TCR library. Investigators prepared the TCR beta libraries by applying iRepertoire HTBI primers and Arm-PCR of CDR3 regions. TCRdb itself ran the multiplex PCR reads through MiXCR, one entry per CDR3 protein. The table shows about 220,000 distinct CDR3 sequences, with around a fifth occurring only once. The data were also submitted as part of a second study, on T cells in Graves' hyperthyroidism and ophthalmopathy.

Sample: peripheral blood mononuclear cells (PBMCs), taken at new diagnosis, from a patient treated with antithyroid drugs. Receptor source: a woman aged 25-40 years with Graves disease.

This clonotype was seen many times. The chain couples TRBV27 to TRBJ1-5; the match to TRBD1 covers 8 bases. Germline lookup yields CDR1 MNHEY and CDR2 SMNVEV (reference sequence). The junction had 9 bases not matched to a gene; V was cut back by 5 bases and J by 6 bases. The CDR3 extends over 15 amino acids. The CDR3 sequence: CASSPRTGFAQPQHF. CDR3 nucleotides: TGTGCCAGCAGTCCCCGGACAGGGTTTGCTCAGCCCCAGCATTTT.

This clonotype was counted ten times or more. The V and J genes are TRBV4-1 and TRBJ2-7, with TRBD1 as a possible D gene (6 bases). With 1 base removed from V and 1 base from J, the gap between germline ends came to 8 bases. The CDR3 totals 14 residues. Germline V gene lookup returns CDR1 MGHRA and CDR2 YSYEKL. For the CDR3, the DNA is TGCGCCAGCAGCCAAGCAGGGGAATCCTACGAGCAGTACTTC. This sequence encodes CASSQAGESYEQYF.

This clonotype was observed at least ten times. V usage is TRBV30 and J usage is TRBJ1-1, with 7 bases aligning to TRBD1. The CDR3 extends over 10 amino acids. V lost 7 bases to trimming and J lost 8 bases; unmatched junction nucleotides: 4. CDR1 and CDR2 (germline): GTSNPN, SVGIG (reference sequence). The DNA of the CDR3 is TGTGCCTCGAGGACAGGAGAAGCTTTCTTT. It yields the protein CASRTGEAFF.

This clonotype was recorded many times. The chain recombines TRBV12-3 or TRBV12-4 with TRBJ1-5; D is possibly TRBD1 (6 bases). CDR3 length equals 15 residues. The V end lost 6 bases, the J end lost 3 bases, and 15 bases lay between the germline ends. In DNA, the CDR3 is TGTGCCAGCAGCCGTCCCGGGGGACACAATCAGCCCCAGCATTTT. It specifies CASSRPGGHNQPQHF.

This clonotype was seen repeatedly, ten times or more. The chain links TRBV28 to TRBJ1-5; D is uncertain. The CDR3 runs 16 residues. CDR1 MDHEN and CDR2 SYDVKM come from the germline V gene. V gave up 3 bases and J gave up 5 bases, with 17 bases separating them. The CDR3 DNA sequence: TGTGCCAGCAGTTTTGAAGGACTTCGAACCGATCAGCCCCAGCATTTT. Translation: CASSFEGLRTDQPQHF.

The gene calls are TRBV3-1 and TRBJ2-1; D may be TRBD1 (6 bases). Germline CDR1 is LGHDT and CDR2 is YNNKEL (reference sequence). The V end was cut by 1 base, the J end by 9 bases, with 16 bases between. The CDR3 is made up of 15 amino acids. The CDR3 loop reads CASSQVGQRTGEQFF. CDR3 sequence (DNA): TGTGCCAGCAGCCAAGTTGGACAGAGAACGGGTGAGCAGTTCTTC.

This clonotype came up many times. The CDR3 nucleotides read TGTGCCAGCAGCGATGGACTAGCGGGGGACCTAGCTGGCGAGCAGTACTTC. This encodes CASSDGLAGDLAGEQYF. V usage is TRBV7-9 and J usage is TRBJ2-7; TRBD2 matches 13 bases. V gave up 5 bases and J gave up 6 bases; unmatched junction bases: 13. This CDR3 is built from 17 residues. Germline values: CDR1 SEHNR, CDR2 FQNEAQ (reference sequence).

Ten or more counts support this clonotype. The chain has TRBV7-9 and TRBJ2-5; 7 bases match TRBD1. V shed 3 bases, J shed 4 bases, and the junction held 5 bases outside the gene matches. The CDR3 spans 14 residues. Per germline, CDR1 SEHNR and CDR2 FQNEAQ (reference sequence). The CDR3 sequence: CASSFRGGAETQYF. CDR3 in DNA: TGTGCCAGCAGCTTCCGAGGGGGCGCAGAGACCCAGTACTTC.

This clonotype has at least ten counts. The chain links TRBV19 to TRBJ1-4; 7 nucleotides match TRBD1. The CDR3 runs 14 residues. Per germline, CDR1 LNHDA and CDR2 SQIVND (reference sequence). V dropped 6 bases and J dropped 6; count of bases not matched to a gene: 7. DNA of the CDR3: TGTGCCAGTAGCTCGCAGGGGGTTGATGAAAAACTGTTTTTT. Encoded protein: CASSSQGVDEKLFF. Looking up the rest from reference TRBV19 and TRBJ1-4 gives the full variable domain: DGGITQSPKYLFRKEGQNVTLSCEQNLNHDAMYWYRQDPGQGLRLIYYSQIVNDFQKGDIAEGYSVSREKKESFPLTVTSAQKNPTAFYLCASSSQGVDEKLFFGSGTQLSVL.

This clonotype has a count of ten or more. The chain uses TRBV28 and TRBJ2-5; D remains unclear. The V end was cut by 5 bases, the J end by 5 bases, with 12 bases between. There are 13 residues in the CDR3. Germline CDR1 MDHEN, CDR2 SYDVKM. CDR3 nucleotide sequence: TGTGCCAGCAGTACAAGTGGACGGGAGACCCAGTACTTC. Its protein is CASSTSGRETQYF.

This clonotype has more than one count but fewer than ten. The chain joins TRBV4-1 to TRBJ2-2; 7 bases match TRBD1. The V segment lost 0 bases and the J segment 6 bases; nucleotides outside the gene matches: 7. Germline lookup yields CDR1 MGHRA and CDR2 YSYEKL. This CDR3 contains 16 residues. DNA of the CDR3: TGCGCCAGCAGCCAAGATAGAGGGGGCGGTGCCGGGGAGCTGTTTTTT. This gives the protein CASSQDRGGGAGELFF.

This clonotype was recorded many times. The chain has TRBV12-3 or TRBV12-4 and TRBJ1-4; D not resolved. The V end was cut by 6 bases, the J end by 10 bases, with 12 bases between. CDR3 length equals 12 residues. The CDR3 loop reads CASRPFEGKLFF. In DNA form, the CDR3 reads TGTGCCAGCAGACCTTTCGAAGGAAAACTGTTTTTT.

This clonotype was picked up many times. The chain carries TRBV28 and TRBJ1-2; D ambiguous. V was pared by 6 bases and J by 6 bases, with 14 bases between. The germline V gene encodes CDR1 MDHEN and CDR2 SYDVKM. The CDR3 length is 13 residues. The CDR3 loop is CASSPTPWNGYTF. CDR3 sequence (DNA): TGTGCCAGCAGCCCGACCCCCTGGAATGGCTACACCTTC.

This clonotype has a handful of counts. V gene TRBV20-1 combines with J gene TRBJ2-2; no clear D gene. The CDR3 has 14 amino acids. CDR1 DFQATT and CDR2 SNEGSKA come from the germline V gene (reference sequence). Trimming left V 5 bases short and J 3 bases short, with 13 bases between. The CDR3 loop reads CSASTEDDTGELFF. CDR3 sequence (DNA): TGCAGTGCTTCAACAGAGGACGACACCGGGGAGCTGTTTTTT.

This clonotype occurred many times. The chain combines TRBV30 with TRBJ2-5, with unresolved D. The CDR3 is 11 residues long. V was cut by 0 bases and J by 5 bases, with 4 bases left in between. Germline V gene data show CDR1 as GTSNPN and CDR2 as SVGIG (reference sequence). The CDR3 DNA reads as TGTGCCTGGAGTGTTTTCGAGACCCAGTACTTC. This encodes CAWSVFETQYF.

Notes on this clonotype: Since a far larger clone is one base different, this is likely a read error. The chain employs TRBV12-3 or TRBV12-4 and TRBJ1-1, with 7 positions matching TRBD1. CDR3 length equals 16 residues. The ends lost 5 bases at V and 1 base at J; junction bases unmatched: 10. CDR3 coding DNA: TGTGCCAGCAGTGGGACGACAGGGAGGAGGAACACTGAAGCTTTCTTT. Translating it yields CASSGTTGRRNTEAFF.

In this sample, this clonotype turned up many times. J is TRBJ1-4 and V is TRBV6-1; unclear D gene. With 1 base removed from V and 5 bases from J, the gap between germline ends came to 5 bases. There are 13 residues in the CDR3. Germline loops: CDR1 MNHNS, CDR2 SASEGT. CDR3 nucleotide sequence: TGTGCCAGCAGTGAAGGTCCAAATGAAAAACTGTTTTTT. Translated, it gives CASSEGPNEKLFF.

This clonotype was counted ten times or more. The chain links TRBV10-2 to TRBJ2-3; no reliable D call. The germline V gene has CDR1 WSHSY and CDR2 SAAADI. V gave up 2 bases and J gave up 10 bases, with 13 bases separating them. The CDR3 has 13 amino acids. CDR3 protein: CASSEADPRAQYF. CDR3 nucleotides: TGCGCCAGCAGTGAGGCGGACCCCCGGGCGCAGTATTTT.

The chain joins TRBV18 to TRBJ2-1; 9 bases agree with TRBD2. The CDR3 runs 16 residues. Looked up from germline, CDR1 is KGHSH and CDR2 is LQKENI. With 0 bases clipped from V and 3 bases from J, the junction kept 3 bases outside the gene matches. The CDR3 region has the DNA TGTGCCAGCTCACCACCGACTAGCGGAAACTACAATGAGCAGTTCTTC. Encoded protein: CASSPPTSGNYNEQFF.

This clonotype was counted ten times or more. The V gene is TRBV20-1, the J gene TRBJ2-3; unclear D gene. The CDR3 sequence is 11 residues long. V was cut by 1 base and J by 5 bases, with 4 bases left in between. Germline lookup yields CDR1 DFQATT and CDR2 SNEGSKA (reference sequence). CDR3 nucleotide sequence: TGCAGTGCTAGAGTGGAAGATACGCAGTATTTT. This gives the protein CSARVEDTQYF.

This clonotype was detected only once. The chain couples TRBV10-3 to TRBJ2-7, with D tentatively TRBD2 (6 bases). Germline loops: CDR1 ENHRY, CDR2 SYGVKD. V was pared by 0 bases and J by 1 base, with 22 bases between. This CDR3 is built from 19 residues. CDR3 residues: CAISESLAGPGRSSYEQYF. Written as DNA, the CDR3 is TGTGCCATCAGTGAGTCACTGGCCGGTCCGGGGAGGAGTTCCTACGAGCAGTACTTC.

This clonotype was observed at least ten times. The CDR3 region is CASSHNVGPGTEAFF. In DNA form, the CDR3 reads TGTGCCAGCAGTCACAACGTCGGTCCGGGCACTGAAGCTTTCTTT. This chain links TRBV6-2 or TRBV6-3 with TRBJ1-1; D uncertain. This CDR3 spans 15 amino acids. V lost 5 bases, J lost 4 bases, and 17 bases lay in between. Per germline, CDR1 MNHEY and CDR2 SVGEGT.

On this clonotype: This may be a read error, as it is one base from a much larger clone. The gene calls are TRBV2 and TRBJ1-2; no firm D call. V was shortened by 4 bases and J by 4 bases, with 7 bases between the two germline ends. Germline-derived CDR1 and CDR2 are SNHLY and FYNNEI. The CDR3 consists of 12 residues. The CDR3 reads CASSGTFYGYTF. The CDR3 nucleotides read TGTGCCAGCAGTGGGACGTTCTATGGCTACACCTTC.

This clonotype turned up a few times. Because the CDR3's place on the DNA is in doubt, the DNA is left out and the CDR3 is given as listed by TCRdb. CDR3 region: CSASDFGEGTFF. The chain is built from TRBV20-1 and TRBJ1-1. Counting both end residues, the CDR3 totals 12 amino acids. From germline, CDR1 is DFQATT and CDR2 SNEGSKA (reference sequence).

The V gene is TRBV6-1, the J gene TRBJ1-5; D is possibly TRBD1 (6 bases). V shed 1 base and J shed 6 bases, with 16 bases lying between them. Germline CDR1 MNHNS, CDR2 SASEGT. This CDR3 has 16 amino acids. The CDR3 sequence: CASSEEWRGSGQPQHF. The CDR3 bases are TGTGCCAGCAGTGAAGAGTGGAGGGGGTCGGGTCAGCCCCAGCATTTT.

The chain links TRBV7-9 to TRBJ2-7; TRBD1 aligns across 9 bases. Trimming removed 6 bases from V and 3 bases from J; junction bases left unmatched: 12. The V gene's germline CDR1 is SEHNR and CDR2 FQNEAQ (reference sequence). CDR3 size: 16 residues. The CDR3 reads CASSSGIGTGNYEQYF. CDR3 DNA: TGTGCCAGCAGTTCGGGAATAGGGACAGGGAACTACGAGCAGTACTTC.

This clonotype has at least ten counts. DNA for the CDR3: TGTGCCAGCGAGGGGACTAGCGGGGGAAGCTCCTACGAGCAGTACTTC. Protein product: CASEGTSGGSSYEQYF. The chain joins TRBV28 to TRBJ2-7; 14 bases agree with TRBD2. This CDR3 has 16 residues. Germline values: CDR1 MDHEN, CDR2 SYDVKM. V gave up 8 bases and J gave up 0 bases; unmatched junction bases: 6.